The rows below give T cell receptor beta chains drawn from one sample of a study of CD8 T cells in Susac syndrome. TCRdb recomputed calls from the immunoSEQ multiplex PCR reads with MiXCR, one row per CDR3 protein. The sample shows about 76,000 distinct CDR3 sequences, roughly nine tenths of them seen only once. Material: CD8+ T cells from PBMCs. All receptors derive from a human donor with multiple sclerosis. Both conserved end residues are part of each CDR3. The D gene is left open where the match is weak. Where a row states a size, it is once, few, many or the class of an expanded clone; other rows omit it.

size | J | D | V | DNA | CDR3
NA | TRBJ2-1 | TRBD2 | TRBV9 | TGTGCCAGCAGCCCATCGGGGGGTTACTACAATGAGCAGTTCTTC | CASSPSGGYYNEQFF
NA | TRBJ2-5 | TRBD1 | TRBV6-6 | TGTGCCAGCAGTTACCGGACAGGGTCTGGGGAGACCCAGTACTTC | CASSYRTGSGETQYF
NA | TRBJ2-1 | TRBD2 | TRBV19 | TGTGCCAGCACAGAGACTAGCGGGAGCCTGAATGAGCAGTTCTTC | CASTETSGSLNEQFF
NA | TRBJ2-1 | TRBD2 | TRBV9 | TGTGCCAGCAGCGGTAGCGGGGGGTATCCGTACAATGAGCAGTTCTTC | CASSGSGGYPYNEQFF
few | TRBJ2-3 | NA | TRBV4-1 | TGCGCCAGCAGCCAAGTCAGGGAAGGCACAGATACGCAGTATTTT | CASSQVREGTDTQYF
NA | TRBJ1-2 | NA | TRBV7-9 | TGTGCCGCCACTTCCGATGGTGGCTATGGCTACACCTTC | CAATSDGGYGYTF
NA | TRBJ1-6 | NA | TRBV12-3/TRBV12-4 | TGTGCCAGCAGTTCCCCCGGGCGGGGGTTGGATTCACCCCTCCACTTT | CASSSPGRGLDSPLHF
NA | TRBJ2-3 | NA | TRBV5-6 | TGTGCCAGCAGACAGAGTAGCACAGATACGCAGTATTTT | CASRQSSTDTQYF
NA | TRBJ2-2 | NA | TRBV5-4 | TGTGCCAGCAGCCGGGACGGTGCTCCGAACACCGGGGAGCTGTTTTTT | CASSRDGAPNTGELFF
NA | TRBJ1-3 | NA | TRBV29-1 | TGCAGCGTTGTAACAGGGGGAAACACCATATATTTT | CSVVTGGNTIYF
NA | TRBJ2-4 | NA | TRBV4-1 | TGCGCCAGCAGCCAAGCCCCCCCAGGGATGAGGGCCAAAAACATTCAGTACTTC | CASSQAPPGMRAKNIQYF
once | TRBJ2-1 | NA | TRBV20-1 | TGCAGTGCTAGCACGGGACTCCTAGCCTACAATGAGCAGTTCTTC | CSASTGLLAYNEQFF
few | TRBJ1-1 | NA | TRBV12-3/TRBV12-4 | TGTGCCAGCAGTCCATTGGGGACTGAAGCTTTCTTT | CASSPLGTEAFF
NA | TRBJ1-1 | NA | TRBV27 | TGTGCCAGCAGTTTGAGCTCTTACACTGAAGCTTTCTTT | CASSLSSYTEAFF
NA | TRBJ2-7 | TRBD1 | TRBV13 | TGTGCCAGCAGCTTACAGGGGGCAAGGGACGAGCAGTACTTC | CASSLQGARDEQYF
few | TRBJ1-2 | TRBD1 | TRBV19 | TGTGCCAGTTGGTCAGGGACAGGGCTGTCGTATGGCTACACCTTC | CASWSGTGLSYGYTF
NA | TRBJ2-5 | NA | TRBV12-2 | TGTGCAAGTCGCCTACGGACAGGTCGACAAGAGACCCAGTACTTC | CASRLRTGRQETQYF
NA | TRBJ1-2 | NA | TRBV18 | TGTGCCAGCTCATCATCACCGGGGTCGGACTATGGCTACACCTTC | CASSSSPGSDYGYTF